Listed below are T cell receptor beta chains from one sample, sequenced in a study of identical twins. TCRdb re-called the 5' RACE reads through MiXCR, storing one row per CDR3 protein. The table includes 570,000 or so distinct CDR3 sequences, roughly 9.5% detected once. A further study also used this sample, focusing on yellow fever vaccine responses in identical twins.

The specimen was PBMCs. These receptors all come from a woman between 18 and 29 years old in good health. The CDR3 runs from the conserved cysteine through the conserved F or W. The D gene is left open where the match is weak. The size field is filled for only some rows; it gives once, few, many or a size class.

J gene | V gene | clone size | D gene | CDR3 protein | CDR3 DNA
TRBJ2-1 | TRBV10-2 | NA | TRBD2 | CASSDDGGRAASVF | TGCGCCAGCAGTGACGACGGCGGGAGGGCCGCTTCGGTCTTC
TRBJ1-5 | TRBV6-2/TRBV6-3 | few | NA | CASRPDLNQPQHF | TGTGCCAGCAGGCCGGATCTTAATCAGCCCCAGCATTTT
TRBJ2-6 | TRBV5-1 | once | NA | CASSVDPGGANVLTF | TGCGCCAGCAGCGTCGACCCGGGGGGGGCCAACGTCCTGACTTTC
TRBJ2-7 | TRBV7-9 | NA | TRBD1 | CASSPETRGQYEQYF | TGTGCCAGCAGCCCAGAGACGAGGGGGCAGTACGAGCAGTACTTC
TRBJ2-7 | TRBV7-2 | NA | TRBD1 | CASSIPGQSYEQYF | TGTGCCAGCAGCATCCCGGGACAGTCCTACGAGCAGTACTTC
TRBJ2-2 | TRBV19 | NA | NA | CASSIRESGELFF | TGTGCCAGTAGTATTAGGGAGTCCGGGGAGCTGTTTTTT
TRBJ2-2 | TRBV6-2/TRBV6-3 | NA | NA | CASKGQGISSSGELFF | TGTGCCAGCAAAGGCCAGGGTATATCGAGTTCCGGGGAGCTGTTTTTT
TRBJ1-3 | TRBV9 | few | NA | CASSVGGHAGNTIYF | TGTGCCAGCAGCGTAGGGGGTCACGCTGGAAACACCATATATTTT
TRBJ2-7 | TRBV4-2 | many | NA | CASSQEPGDTYEQYF | TGTGCCAGCAGCCAAGAACCAGGGGATACCTACGAGCAGTACTTC
TRBJ2-5 | TRBV21-1 | NA | NA | CASSARRGVETQYF | TGTGCCAGCAGCGCCCGGCGTGGGGTGGAGACCCAGTACTTC
TRBJ2-7 | TRBV20-1 | NA | TRBD2 | CSARPYHGLVSYEQYF | TGCAGTGCTAGACCATACCATGGACTAGTCTCCTACGAGCAGTACTTC
TRBJ2-7 | TRBV29-1 | many | TRBD1 | CSVLLSRQGPYEQYF | TGCAGCGTTCTTTTGTCAAGACAGGGGCCTTACGAGCAGTACTTC
TRBJ2-2 | TRBV12-3/TRBV12-4 | NA | NA | CASNPNTGELFF | TGTGCCAGCAACCCAAACACCGGGGAGCTGTTTTTT
TRBJ2-5 | TRBV13 | few | NA | CASSMQGGKTQYF | TGTGCCAGCAGCATGCAGGGAGGAAAGACCCAGTACTTC